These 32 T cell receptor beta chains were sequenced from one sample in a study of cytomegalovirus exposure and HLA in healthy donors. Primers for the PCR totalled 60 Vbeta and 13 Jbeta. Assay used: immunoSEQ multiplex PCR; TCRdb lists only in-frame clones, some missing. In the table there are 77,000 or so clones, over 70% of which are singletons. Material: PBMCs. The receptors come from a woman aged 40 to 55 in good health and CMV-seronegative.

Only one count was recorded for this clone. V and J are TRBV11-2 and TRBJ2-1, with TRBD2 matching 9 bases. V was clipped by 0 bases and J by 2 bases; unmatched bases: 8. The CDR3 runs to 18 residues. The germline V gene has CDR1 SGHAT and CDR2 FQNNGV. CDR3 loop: CASSLEQRRLAAYNEQFF. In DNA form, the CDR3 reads TGTGCCAGCAGCTTAGAACAGAGGAGACTAGCGGCCTACAATGAGCAGTTCTTC.

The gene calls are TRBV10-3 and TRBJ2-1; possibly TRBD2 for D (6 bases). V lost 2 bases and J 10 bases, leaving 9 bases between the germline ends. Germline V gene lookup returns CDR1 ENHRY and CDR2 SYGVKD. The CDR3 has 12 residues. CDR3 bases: TGTGCCATCAGTGAGGCGGGATGGGAGCAGTTCTTC. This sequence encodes CAISEAGWEQFF.

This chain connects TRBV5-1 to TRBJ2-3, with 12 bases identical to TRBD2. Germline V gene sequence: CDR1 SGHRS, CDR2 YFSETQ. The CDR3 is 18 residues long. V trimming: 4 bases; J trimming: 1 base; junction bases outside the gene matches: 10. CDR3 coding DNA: TGCGCCAGCAGCCCTTGGCTAGCGGGGGGGCGGGGCACAGATACGCAGTATTTT. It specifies CASSPWLAGGRGTDTQYF.

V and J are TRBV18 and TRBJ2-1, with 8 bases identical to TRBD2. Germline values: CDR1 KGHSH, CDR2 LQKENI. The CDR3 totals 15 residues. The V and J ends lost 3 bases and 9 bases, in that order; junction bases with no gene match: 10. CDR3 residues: CASSPATGTRAEQFF. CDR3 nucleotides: TGTGCCAGCTCACCCGCAACCGGGACTAGGGCTGAGCAGTTCTTC.

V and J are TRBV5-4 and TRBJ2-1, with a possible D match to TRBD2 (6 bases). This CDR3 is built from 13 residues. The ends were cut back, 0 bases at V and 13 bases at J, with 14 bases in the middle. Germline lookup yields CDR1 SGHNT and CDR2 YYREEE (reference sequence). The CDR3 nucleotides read TGTGCCAGCAGCTTGGCCGGTACTAGCTCTCAGTTCTTC. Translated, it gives CASSLAGTSSQFF.

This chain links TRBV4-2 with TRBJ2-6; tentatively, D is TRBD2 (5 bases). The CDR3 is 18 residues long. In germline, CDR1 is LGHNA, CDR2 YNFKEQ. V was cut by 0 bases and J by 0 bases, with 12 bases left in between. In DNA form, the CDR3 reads TGTGCCAGCAGCCAAGAAGGGAGACTCATCTCTGGGGCCAACGTCCTGACTTTC. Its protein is CASSQEGRLISGANVLTF.

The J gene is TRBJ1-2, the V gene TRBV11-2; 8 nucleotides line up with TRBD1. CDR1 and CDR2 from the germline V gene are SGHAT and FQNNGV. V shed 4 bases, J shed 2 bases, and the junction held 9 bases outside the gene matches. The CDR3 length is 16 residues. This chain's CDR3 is CASSSNHRGTNYGYTF. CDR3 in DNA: TGTGCCAGCAGCTCGAACCACAGGGGGACGAACTATGGCTACACCTTC.

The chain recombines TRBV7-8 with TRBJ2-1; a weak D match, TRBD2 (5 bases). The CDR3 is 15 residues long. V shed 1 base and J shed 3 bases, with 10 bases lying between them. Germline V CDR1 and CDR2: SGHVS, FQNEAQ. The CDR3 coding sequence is TGTGCCAGCAGCTTAGATATAAGCGGCTACAATGAGCAGTTCTTC. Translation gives CASSLDISGYNEQFF.

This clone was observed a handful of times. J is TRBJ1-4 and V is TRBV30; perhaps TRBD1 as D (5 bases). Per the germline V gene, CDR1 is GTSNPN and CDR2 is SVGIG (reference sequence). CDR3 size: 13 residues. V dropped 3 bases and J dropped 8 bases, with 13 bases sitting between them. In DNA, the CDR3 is TGTGCCTGGAGAACTCTATCAGGGGAAAAACTGTTTTTT. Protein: CAWRTLSGEKLFF. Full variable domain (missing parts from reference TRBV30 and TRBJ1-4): SQTIHQWPATLVQPVGSPLSLECTVEGTSNPNLYWYRQAAGRGLQLLFYSVGIGQISSEVPQNLSASRPQDRQFILSSKKLLLSDSGFYLCAWRTLSGEKLFFGSGTQLSVL.

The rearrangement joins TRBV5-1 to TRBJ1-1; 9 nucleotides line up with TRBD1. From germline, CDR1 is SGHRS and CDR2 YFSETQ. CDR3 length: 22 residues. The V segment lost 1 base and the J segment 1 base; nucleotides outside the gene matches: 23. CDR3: CASSLKDAKIGTGGRGNTEAFF. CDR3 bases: TGCGCCAGCAGCTTGAAAGACGCCAAAATTGGAACAGGGGGCCGGGGGAACACTGAAGCTTTCTTT.

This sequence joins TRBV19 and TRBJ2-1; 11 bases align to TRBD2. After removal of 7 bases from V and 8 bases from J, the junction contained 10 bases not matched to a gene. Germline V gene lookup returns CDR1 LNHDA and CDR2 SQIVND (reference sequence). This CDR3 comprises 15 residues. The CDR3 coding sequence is TGTGCCAGTAATACTCTAGCGGGGGGTAGGGATGAGCAGTTCTTC. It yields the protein CASNTLAGGRDEQFF.

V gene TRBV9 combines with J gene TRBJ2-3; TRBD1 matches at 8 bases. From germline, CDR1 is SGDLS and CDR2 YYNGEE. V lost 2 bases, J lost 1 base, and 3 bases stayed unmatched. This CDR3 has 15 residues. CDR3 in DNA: TGTGCCAGCAGCGTTGTGGGACAGGGCACAGATACGCAGTATTTT. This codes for CASSVVGQGTDTQYF.

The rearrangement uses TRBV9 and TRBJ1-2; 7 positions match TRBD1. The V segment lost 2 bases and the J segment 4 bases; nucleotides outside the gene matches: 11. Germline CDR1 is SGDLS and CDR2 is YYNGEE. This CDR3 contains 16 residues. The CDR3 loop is CASSVAPQGLRYGYTF. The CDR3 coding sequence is TGTGCCAGCAGCGTGGCCCCACAGGGGTTACGCTATGGCTACACCTTC.

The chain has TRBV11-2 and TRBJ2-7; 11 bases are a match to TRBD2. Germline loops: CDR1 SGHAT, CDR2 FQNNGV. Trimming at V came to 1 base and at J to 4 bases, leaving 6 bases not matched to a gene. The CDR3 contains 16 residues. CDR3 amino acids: CASSLVGLAGGYEQYF. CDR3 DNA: TGTGCCAGCAGCTTAGTTGGGCTAGCGGGGGGATACGAGCAGTACTTC.

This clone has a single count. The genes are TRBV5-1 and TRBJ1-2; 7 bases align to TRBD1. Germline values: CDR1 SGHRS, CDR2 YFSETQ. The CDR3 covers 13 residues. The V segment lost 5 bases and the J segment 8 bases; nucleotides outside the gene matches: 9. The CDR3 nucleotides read TGCGCCAGCAGGGTTAAGGGGGCGATAGGCTACACCTTC. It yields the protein CASRVKGAIGYTF. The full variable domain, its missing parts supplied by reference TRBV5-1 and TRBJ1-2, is KAGVTQTPRYLIKTRGQQVTLSCSPISGHRSVSWYQQTPGQGLQFLFEYFSETQRNKGNFPGRFSGRQFSNSRSEMNVSTLELGDSALYLCASRVKGAIGYTFGSGTRLTVV.

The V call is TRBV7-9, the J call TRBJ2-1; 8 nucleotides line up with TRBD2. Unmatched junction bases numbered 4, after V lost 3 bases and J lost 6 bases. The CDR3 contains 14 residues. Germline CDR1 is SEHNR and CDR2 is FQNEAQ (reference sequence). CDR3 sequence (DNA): TGTGCCAGCAGCTTTAGCGGGGCGGTCAATGAGCAGTTCTTC. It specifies CASSFSGAVNEQFF.

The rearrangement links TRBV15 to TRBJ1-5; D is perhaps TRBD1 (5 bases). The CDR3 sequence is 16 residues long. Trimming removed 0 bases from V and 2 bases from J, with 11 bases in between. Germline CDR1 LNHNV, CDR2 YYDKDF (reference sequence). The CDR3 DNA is TGTGCCACCAGCAGAGATCGGTCGGGGGGCAATCAGCCCCAGCATTTT. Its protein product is CATSRDRSGGNQPQHF.

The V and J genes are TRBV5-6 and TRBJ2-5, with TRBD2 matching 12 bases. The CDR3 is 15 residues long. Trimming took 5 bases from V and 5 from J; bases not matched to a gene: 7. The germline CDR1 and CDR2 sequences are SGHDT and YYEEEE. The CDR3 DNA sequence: TGTGCCAGCAGTCTGGGACTAGCGGGTACTGAGACCCAGTACTTC. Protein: CASSLGLAGTETQYF.

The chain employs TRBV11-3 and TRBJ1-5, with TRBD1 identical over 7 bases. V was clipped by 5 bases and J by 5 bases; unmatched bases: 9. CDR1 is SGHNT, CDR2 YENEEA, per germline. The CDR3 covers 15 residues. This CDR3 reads CASSRYRGRDQPQHF. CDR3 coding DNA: TGTGCCAGCAGCCGCTACAGGGGTCGGGATCAGCCCCAGCATTTT.

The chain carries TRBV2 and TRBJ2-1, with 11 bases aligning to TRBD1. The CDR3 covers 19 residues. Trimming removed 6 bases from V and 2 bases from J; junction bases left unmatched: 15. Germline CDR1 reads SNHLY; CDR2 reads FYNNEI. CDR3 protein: CASRGWTGGLAGPYNEQFF. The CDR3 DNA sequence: TGTGCCAGCAGGGGCTGGACAGGGGGCCTAGCGGGACCCTACAATGAGCAGTTCTTC.

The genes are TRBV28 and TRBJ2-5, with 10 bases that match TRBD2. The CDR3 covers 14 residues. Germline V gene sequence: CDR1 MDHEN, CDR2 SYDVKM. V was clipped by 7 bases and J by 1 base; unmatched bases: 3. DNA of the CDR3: TGTGCCAGCACATGGACTAGCGGCCAAGAGACCCAGTACTTC. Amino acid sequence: CASTWTSGQETQYF.

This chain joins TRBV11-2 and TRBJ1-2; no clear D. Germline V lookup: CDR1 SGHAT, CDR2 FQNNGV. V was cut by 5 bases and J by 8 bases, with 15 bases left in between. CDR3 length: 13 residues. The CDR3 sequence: CASSQRNNGGYTF. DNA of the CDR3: TGTGCCAGCAGCCAGAGGAACAATGGCGGCTACACCTTC.

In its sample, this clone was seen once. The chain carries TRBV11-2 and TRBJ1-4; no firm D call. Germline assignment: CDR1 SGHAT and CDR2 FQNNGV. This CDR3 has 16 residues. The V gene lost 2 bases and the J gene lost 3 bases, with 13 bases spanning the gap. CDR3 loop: CASSLIWEAANEKLFF. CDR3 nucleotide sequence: TGTGCCAGCAGCTTAATCTGGGAGGCAGCTAATGAAAAACTGTTTTTT.

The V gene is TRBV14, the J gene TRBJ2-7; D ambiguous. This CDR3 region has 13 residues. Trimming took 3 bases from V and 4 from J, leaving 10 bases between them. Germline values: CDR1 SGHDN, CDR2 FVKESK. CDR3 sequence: CASSQGSLYEQYF. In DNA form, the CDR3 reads TGTGCCAGCAGCCAGGGCAGCTTATACGAGCAGTACTTC.

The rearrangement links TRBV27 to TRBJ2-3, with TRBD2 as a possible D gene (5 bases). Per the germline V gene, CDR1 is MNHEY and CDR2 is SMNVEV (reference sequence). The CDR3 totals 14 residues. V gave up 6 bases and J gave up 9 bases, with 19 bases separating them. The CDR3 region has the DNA TGTGCCAGCAGCCCCGGGGTCGAACTAGGAACGCAGTATTTT. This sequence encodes CASSPGVELGTQYF.

As DNA, the CDR3 is TGCGCCAGCAGCTTGGAGGGGCGGGGATCCTACGAGCAGTACTTC. Translating it yields CASSLEGRGSYEQYF. This chain links TRBV5-1 with TRBJ2-7; D perhaps matches TRBD2 (6 bases). Trimming took 0 bases from V and 1 from J, leaving 11 bases between them. Per the germline V gene, CDR1 is SGHRS and CDR2 is YFSETQ. There are 15 residues in the CDR3.

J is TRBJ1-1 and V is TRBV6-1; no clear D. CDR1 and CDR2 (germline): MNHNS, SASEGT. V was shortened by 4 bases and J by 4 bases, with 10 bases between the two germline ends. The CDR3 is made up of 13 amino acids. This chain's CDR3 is CASSAEGGTEAFF. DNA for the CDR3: TGTGCCAGCAGTGCAGAGGGTGGCACTGAAGCTTTCTTT.

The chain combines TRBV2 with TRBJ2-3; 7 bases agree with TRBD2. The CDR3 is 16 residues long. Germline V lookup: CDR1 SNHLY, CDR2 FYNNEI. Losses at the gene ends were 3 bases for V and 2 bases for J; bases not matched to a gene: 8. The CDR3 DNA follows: TGTGCCAGCAGTGAGTTGGCGGGAGTGGTCACAGATACGCAGTATTTT. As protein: CASSELAGVVTDTQYF.

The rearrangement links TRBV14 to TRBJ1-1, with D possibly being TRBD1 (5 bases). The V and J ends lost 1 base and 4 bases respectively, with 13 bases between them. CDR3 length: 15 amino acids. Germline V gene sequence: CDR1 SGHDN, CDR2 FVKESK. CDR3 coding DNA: TGTGCCAGCAGCCAAGGGGGCTGGGGAGGCACTGAAGCTTTCTTT. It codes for CASSQGGWGGTEAFF.

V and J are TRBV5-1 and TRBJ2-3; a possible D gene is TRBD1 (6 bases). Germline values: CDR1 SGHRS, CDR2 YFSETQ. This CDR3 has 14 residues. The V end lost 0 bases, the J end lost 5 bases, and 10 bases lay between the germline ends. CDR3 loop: CASSLAGQGDTQYF. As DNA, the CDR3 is TGCGCCAGCAGCTTGGCGGGACAAGGAGATACGCAGTATTTT.

The CDR3 protein is CASSILEEKLFF. The DNA of the CDR3 is TGTGCCAGTAGTATTCTGGAGGAAAAACTGTTTTTT. V usage is TRBV19 and J usage is TRBJ1-4; D remains ambiguous. The CDR3 covers 12 residues. V was cut by 3 bases and J by 8 bases, with 7 bases left in between. The germline V gene encodes CDR1 LNHDA and CDR2 SQIVND (reference sequence).

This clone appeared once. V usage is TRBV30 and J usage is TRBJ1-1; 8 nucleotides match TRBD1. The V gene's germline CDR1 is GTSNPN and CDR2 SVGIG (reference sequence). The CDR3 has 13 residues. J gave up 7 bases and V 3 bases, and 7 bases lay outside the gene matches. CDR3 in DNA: TGTGCCTGGAGGGAGCTGGACAGGGTTGAAGCTTTCTTT. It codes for CAWRELDRVEAFF.